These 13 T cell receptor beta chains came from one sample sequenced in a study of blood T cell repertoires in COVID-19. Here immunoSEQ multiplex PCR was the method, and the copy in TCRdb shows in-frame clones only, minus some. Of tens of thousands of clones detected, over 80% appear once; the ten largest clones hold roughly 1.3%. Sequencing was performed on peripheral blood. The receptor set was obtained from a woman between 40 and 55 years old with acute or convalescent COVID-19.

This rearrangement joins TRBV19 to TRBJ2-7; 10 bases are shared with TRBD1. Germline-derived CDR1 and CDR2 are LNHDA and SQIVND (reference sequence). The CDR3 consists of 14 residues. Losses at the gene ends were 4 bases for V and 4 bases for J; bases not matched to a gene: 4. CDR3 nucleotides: TGTGCCAGTAGTAGTGGGACAGGGGAGTACGAGCAGTACTTC. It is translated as CASSSGTGEYEQYF.

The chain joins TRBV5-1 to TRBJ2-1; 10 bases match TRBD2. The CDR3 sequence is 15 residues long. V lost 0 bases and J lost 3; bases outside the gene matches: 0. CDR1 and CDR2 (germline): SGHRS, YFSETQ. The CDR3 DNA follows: TGCGCCAGCAGCTTGGTAGCGGGAGGCTACAATGAGCAGTTCTTC. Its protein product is CASSLVAGGYNEQFF. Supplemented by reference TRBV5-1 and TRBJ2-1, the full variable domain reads KAGVTQTPRYLIKTRGQQVTLSCSPISGHRSVSWYQQTPGQGLQFLFEYFSETQRNKGNFPGRFSGRQFSNSRSEMNVSTLELGDSALYLCASSLVAGGYNEQFFGPGTRLTVL.

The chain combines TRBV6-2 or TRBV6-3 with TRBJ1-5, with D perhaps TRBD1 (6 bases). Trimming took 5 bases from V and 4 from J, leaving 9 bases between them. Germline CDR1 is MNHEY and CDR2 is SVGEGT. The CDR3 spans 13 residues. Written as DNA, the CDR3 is TGTGCCAGCAGTCTTCAGGGGAATCAGCCCCAGCATTTT. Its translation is CASSLQGNQPQHF.

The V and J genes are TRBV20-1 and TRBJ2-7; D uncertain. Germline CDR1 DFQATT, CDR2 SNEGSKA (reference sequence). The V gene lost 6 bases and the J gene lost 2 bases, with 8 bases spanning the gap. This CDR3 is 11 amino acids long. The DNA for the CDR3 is TGCAGTGCCCCACGGGCCTACGAGCAGTACTTC. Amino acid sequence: CSAPRAYEQYF.

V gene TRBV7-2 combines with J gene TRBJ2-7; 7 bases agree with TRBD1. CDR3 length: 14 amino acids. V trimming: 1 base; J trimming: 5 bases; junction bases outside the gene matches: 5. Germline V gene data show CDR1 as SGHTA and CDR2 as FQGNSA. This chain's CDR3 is CASSLDRGAHEQYF. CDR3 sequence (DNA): TGTGCCAGCAGCTTAGACAGGGGTGCCCACGAGCAGTACTTC. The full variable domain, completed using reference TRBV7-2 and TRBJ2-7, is GAGVSQSPSNKVTEKGKDVELRCDPISGHTALYWYRQSLGQGLEFLIYFQGNSAPDKSGLPSDRFSAERTGGSVSTLTIQRTQQEDSAVYLCASSLDRGAHEQYFGPGTRLTVT.

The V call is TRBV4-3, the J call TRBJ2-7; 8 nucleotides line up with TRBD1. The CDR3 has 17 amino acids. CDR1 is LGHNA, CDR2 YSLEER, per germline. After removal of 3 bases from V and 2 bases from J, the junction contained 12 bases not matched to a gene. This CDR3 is CASSHVGTGQVTYEQYF. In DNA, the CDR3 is TGCGCCAGCAGCCATGTGGGGACAGGACAAGTAACCTACGAGCAGTACTTC.

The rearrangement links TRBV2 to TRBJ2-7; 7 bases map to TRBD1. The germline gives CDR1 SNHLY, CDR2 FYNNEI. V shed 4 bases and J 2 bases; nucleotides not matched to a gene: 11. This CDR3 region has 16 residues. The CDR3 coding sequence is TGTGCCAGCAGTGTTTTGGGTGGCAGGGGGACCTACGAGCAGTACTTC. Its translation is CASSVLGGRGTYEQYF.

CDR3 amino acids: CASSSAPGRGETQYF. The CDR3 DNA is TGTGCCAGCAGTTCCGCCCCTGGGAGGGGCGAGACCCAGTACTTC. The chain is built from TRBV27 and TRBJ2-5, with 7 bases lining up with TRBD2. This CDR3 contains 15 residues. Per the germline V gene, CDR1 is MNHEY and CDR2 is SMNVEV (reference sequence). With V trimmed by 4 bases and J by 5 bases, 10 bases remained unmatched.

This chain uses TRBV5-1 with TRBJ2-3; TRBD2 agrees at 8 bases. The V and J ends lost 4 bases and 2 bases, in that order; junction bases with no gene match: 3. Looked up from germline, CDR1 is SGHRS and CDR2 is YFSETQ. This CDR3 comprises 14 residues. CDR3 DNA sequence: TGCGCCAGCAGCCCGGGGGGGTACACAGATACGCAGTATTTT. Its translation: CASSPGGYTDTQYF.

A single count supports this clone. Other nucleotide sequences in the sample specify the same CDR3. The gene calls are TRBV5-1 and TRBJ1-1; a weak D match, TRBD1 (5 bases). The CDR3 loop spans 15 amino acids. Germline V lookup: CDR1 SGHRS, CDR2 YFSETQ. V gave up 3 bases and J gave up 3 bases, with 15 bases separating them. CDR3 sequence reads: CASSWDPGGDTEAFF. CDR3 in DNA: TGCGCCAGCAGCTGGGACCCGGGAGGGGACACTGAAGCTTTCTTT.

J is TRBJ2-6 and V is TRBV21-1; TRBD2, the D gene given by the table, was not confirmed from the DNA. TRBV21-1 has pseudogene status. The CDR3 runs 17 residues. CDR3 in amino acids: CASSKGEGSPGANVLTF. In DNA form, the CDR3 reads TGTGCCAGCAGCAAGGGGGAGGGATCTCCTGGGGCCAACGTCCTGACTTTC.

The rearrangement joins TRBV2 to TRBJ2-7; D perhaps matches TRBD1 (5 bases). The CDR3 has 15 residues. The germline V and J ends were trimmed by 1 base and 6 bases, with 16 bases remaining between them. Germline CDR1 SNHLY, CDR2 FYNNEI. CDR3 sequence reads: CASSEGVKGMSEQYF. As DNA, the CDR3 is TGTGCCAGCAGTGAAGGGGTTAAGGGGATGAGCGAGCAGTACTTC.

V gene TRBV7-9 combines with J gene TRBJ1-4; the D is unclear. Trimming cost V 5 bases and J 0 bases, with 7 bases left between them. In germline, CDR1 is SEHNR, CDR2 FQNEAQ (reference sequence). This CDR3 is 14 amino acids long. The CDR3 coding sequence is TGTGCCAGCAGCCCGACATCAACTAATGAAAAACTGTTTTTT. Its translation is CASSPTSTNEKLFF.